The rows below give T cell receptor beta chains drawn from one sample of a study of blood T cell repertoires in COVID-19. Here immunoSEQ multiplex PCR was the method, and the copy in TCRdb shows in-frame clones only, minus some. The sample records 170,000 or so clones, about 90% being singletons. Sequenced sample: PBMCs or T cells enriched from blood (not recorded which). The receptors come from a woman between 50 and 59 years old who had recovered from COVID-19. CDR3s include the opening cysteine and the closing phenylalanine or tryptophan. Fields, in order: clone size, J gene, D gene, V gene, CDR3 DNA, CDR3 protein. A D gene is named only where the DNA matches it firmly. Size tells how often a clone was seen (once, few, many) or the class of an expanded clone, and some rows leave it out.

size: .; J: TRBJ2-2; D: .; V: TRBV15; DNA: TGTGCCACCAGCAGAGAACCGACAGTCGGTCGTACCGGGGAGCTGTTTTTT; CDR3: CATSREPTVGRTGELFF
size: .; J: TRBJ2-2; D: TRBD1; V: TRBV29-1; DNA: TGCAGCGCTGAGACAGGGGCGAACACCGGGGAGCTGTTTTTT; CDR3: CSAETGANTGELFF
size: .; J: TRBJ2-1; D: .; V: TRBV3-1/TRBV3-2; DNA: TGTGCCAGCAGCCAAGTTTTACTAGCCGAGTACAATGAGCAGTTCTTC; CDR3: CASSQVLLAEYNEQFF
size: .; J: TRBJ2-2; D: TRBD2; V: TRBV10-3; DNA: TGTGCCATCACCGGGACTATCCCCGGGGAGCTGTTTTTT; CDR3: CAITGTIPGELFF
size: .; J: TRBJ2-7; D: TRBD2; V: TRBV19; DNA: TGTGCCAGTTCCGGGACTAGCGTCGGCGAGCAGTACTTC; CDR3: CASSGTSVGEQYF
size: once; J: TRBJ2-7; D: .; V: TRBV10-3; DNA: TGTGCCATCAAAGCAAGGCAGGACTCCTACGAGCAGTACTTC; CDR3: CAIKARQDSYEQYF
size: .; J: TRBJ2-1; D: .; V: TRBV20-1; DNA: TGCAGTGCCGCGCGGGTTGATGAGCAGTTCTTC; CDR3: CSAARVDEQFF
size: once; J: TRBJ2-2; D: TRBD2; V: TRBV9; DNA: TGTGCCAGCAGCGTAGATTGGACTAGGGACACCGGGGAGCTGTTTTTT; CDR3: CASSVDWTRDTGELFF
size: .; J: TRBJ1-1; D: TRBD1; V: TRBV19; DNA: TGTGCCAGTAGTAGGGGACAGGAAAACACTGAAGCTTTCTTT; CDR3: CASSRGQENTEAFF
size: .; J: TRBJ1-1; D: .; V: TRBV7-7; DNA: TGTGCTAGCAGCTTAGGGGGGAGGGTGAACACTGAAGCTTTCTTT; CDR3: CASSLGGRVNTEAFF
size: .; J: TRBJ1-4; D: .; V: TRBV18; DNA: TGTGCCAGCACCCCGGGACACTTTAATGAAAAACTGTTTTTT; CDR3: CASTPGHFNEKLFF
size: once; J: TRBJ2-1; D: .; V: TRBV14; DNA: TGTGCCAGCAGCCAAGGACTGAACAATGAGCAGTTCTTC; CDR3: CASSQGLNNEQFF
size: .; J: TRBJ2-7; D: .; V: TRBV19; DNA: TGTGCCAGTAGTATAGAAGTGTCCGGGAGCGGCGAGCAGTACTTC; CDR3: CASSIEVSGSGEQYF
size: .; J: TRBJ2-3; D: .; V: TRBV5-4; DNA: TGTGCCAGCAGCTTATTAACGGGAATGGATACGCAGTATTTT; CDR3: CASSLLTGMDTQYF
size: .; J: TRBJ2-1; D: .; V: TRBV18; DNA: TGTGCCAGCTCACCACGCCCCGGACAGAGCTCCTACAATGAGCAGTTCTTC; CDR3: CASSPRPGQSSYNEQFF
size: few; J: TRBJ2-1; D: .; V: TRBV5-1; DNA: TGCGCCAGCAGAAAACGGGATTCCTACAATGAGCAGTTCTTC; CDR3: CASRKRDSYNEQFF
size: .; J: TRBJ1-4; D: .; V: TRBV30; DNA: TGTGCCTGGAGTGCTGCAGGGTCCCTTAATGAAAAACTGTTTTTT; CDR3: CAWSAAGSLNEKLFF
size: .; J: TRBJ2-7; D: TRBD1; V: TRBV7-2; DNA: TGTGCCAGCAGCTTGGCAGGGACAGGGAAAGGCGAGCAGTACTTC; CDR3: CASSLAGTGKGEQYF
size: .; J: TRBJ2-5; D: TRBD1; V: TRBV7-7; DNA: TGTGCTAGCAGTTACACAGGGGGAATGGAGACCCAGTACTTC; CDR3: CASSYTGGMETQYF
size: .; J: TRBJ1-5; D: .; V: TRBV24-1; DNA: TGTGCCACCAGTGATCCCTCACTAGCGGGGCCCCAGCATTTT; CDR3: CATSDPSLAGPQHF
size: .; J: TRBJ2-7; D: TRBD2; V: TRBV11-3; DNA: TGTGCCAGCAGTTCTTCCGGGACTAGCTCCGAGCAGTACTTC; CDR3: CASSSSGTSSEQYF
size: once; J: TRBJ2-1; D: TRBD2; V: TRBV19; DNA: TGTGCCAGTAGTTGGGAGGGCTGGTACAATGAGCAGTTCTTC; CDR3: CASSWEGWYNEQFF
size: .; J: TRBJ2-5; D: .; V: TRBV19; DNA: TGTGCCAGTAGTATAGGGGACAAGCGAGAGACCCAGTACTTC; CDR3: CASSIGDKRETQYF
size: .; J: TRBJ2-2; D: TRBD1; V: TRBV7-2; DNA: TGTGCCAGCAGCCGGGACAGAATCACCGGGGAGCTGTTTTTT; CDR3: CASSRDRITGELFF
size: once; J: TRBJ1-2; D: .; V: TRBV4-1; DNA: TGCGCCAGCAGCAAAAGCGAGGGGGTCTCGAATGGCTACACCTTC; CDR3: CASSKSEGVSNGYTF
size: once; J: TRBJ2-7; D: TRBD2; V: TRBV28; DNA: TGTGCCAGCAGTTTATGGGCTAGCGGGAGTAGTTTCGAGCAGTACTTC; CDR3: CASSLWASGSSFEQYF
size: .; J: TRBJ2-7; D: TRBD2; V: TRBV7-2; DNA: TGTGCCAGCAGCTTATCGTCTAGCGGAACCTACGAGCAGTACTTC; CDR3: CASSLSSSGTYEQYF
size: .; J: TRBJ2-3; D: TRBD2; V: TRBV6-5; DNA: TGTGCCAGCAGTCTAGCGGGGACCACAGATACGCAGTATTTT; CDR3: CASSLAGTTDTQYF
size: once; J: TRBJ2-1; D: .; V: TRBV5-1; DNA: TGCGCCAGCAGCCGGGACTCATACAATGAGCAGTTCTTC; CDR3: CASSRDSYNEQFF
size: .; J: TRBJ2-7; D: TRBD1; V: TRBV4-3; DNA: TGCGCCAGCAGCCAAGATCCTCGACAGGGCGGCTACGAGCAGTACTTC; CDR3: CASSQDPRQGGYEQYF
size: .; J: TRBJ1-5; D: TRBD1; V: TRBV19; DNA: TGTGCCAGTAGGTCGGGACAGAGCAATCAGCCCCAGCATTTT; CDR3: CASRSGQSNQPQHF
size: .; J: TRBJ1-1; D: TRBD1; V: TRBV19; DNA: TGTGCCAGTAGTCCTGGACAGGTGAACACTGAAGCTTTCTTT; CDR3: CASSPGQVNTEAFF
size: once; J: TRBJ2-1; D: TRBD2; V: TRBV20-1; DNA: TGCAGTGCTAGTGGGGGAGGGCCTAGGAACTACAATGAGCAGTTCTTC; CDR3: CSASGGGPRNYNEQFF
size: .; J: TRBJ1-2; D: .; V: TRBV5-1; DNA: TGCGCCAGCAGCCACCAGGGGAACGGCTACACCTTC; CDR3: CASSHQGNGYTF
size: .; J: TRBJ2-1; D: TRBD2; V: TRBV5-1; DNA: TGCGCCAGCAGCTTGGCGCTAGCGGGATCTTACAATGAGCAGTTCTTC; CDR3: CASSLALAGSYNEQFF
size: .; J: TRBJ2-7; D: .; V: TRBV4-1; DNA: TGCGCCAGCAGCCCGGTGGATAGCGGCCCCTACGAGCAGTACTTC; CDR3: CASSPVDSGPYEQYF
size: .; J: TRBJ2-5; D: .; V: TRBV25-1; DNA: TGTGCCAGCAGTGAAGGTAGAGCGGAGACCCAGTACTTC; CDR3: CASSEGRAETQYF
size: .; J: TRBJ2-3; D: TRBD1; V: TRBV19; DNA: TGTGCCAGTACCCCACAGGGACAGTGGGGCACAGATACGCAGTATTTT; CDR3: CASTPQGQWGTDTQYF
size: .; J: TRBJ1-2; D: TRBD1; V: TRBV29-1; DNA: TGCAGCGCAAAAGACAGGGCTTGGGGCTACACCTTC; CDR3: CSAKDRAWGYTF